This T cell receptor (beta chain) was captured by sequencing in a study of cytomegalovirus exposure and HLA in healthy donors (dated by TCRdb to 2016 to 2017). Some background on the complete study: In an earlier analysis of roughly 500 of the donors, 250 to 300 Gb of sequence data and 100 million or so unique TCR beta sequences from about 190 million T cells were reported. Approximately 310 gigabases of sequencing data and around 80 million unique TCR sequences made up an early release that covered 500 to 700 HLA-typed donors. Of the 300 to 400 genotyped donors, over 65% fell in the genetic ancestry cluster associated with self-reported Caucasian donors. The study aimed to test whether signatures of past pathogen exposure could be identified by cataloging public T cell receptors. The T cell repertoires of about 700 subjects were profiled by immunosequencing and related to cytomegalovirus serostatus. Along with the approximately 700-subject first cohort, a separate validation cohort of around 110 different subjects was used. To predict cytomegalovirus infection status, the study combined high-throughput TCR immunosequencing, statistical association of individual TCRs with disease status, and machine learning. A later analysis re-examined previously published TCR beta repertoires from about 670 donors and added high-resolution HLA genotyping to investigate patterns of TCR occurrence. Rather than using new phenotypic data, the later analysis identified candidate immune exposures from TCR beta sequences and from how often those sequences occurred across donors. An earlier analysis of approximately 580 of the donors used high-throughput TCR beta sequencing to judge whether each TCR beta V gene segment behaved as functional or pseudogenic. Alongside the repertoire data, information on donor age, sex, ethnicity and CMV serostatus was compiled. A later genetic analysis took genome-wide SNP genotypes for about three fifths of the roughly 700 donors and used that subset as a discovery cohort. All discovery cohort repertoires had been generated using a single sequencing platform. HLA typing covered class I and class II loci at four-digit resolution. Typing coverage varied by locus: 629-630 donors for A, B, C, DRB1 and DQB1; roughly 500 for DQA1; about 600 for DPA1; about 450 for DPB1. Roughly 5 DR-DQ haplotypes were handled as single units for association and clustering, since linkage in the cohort was strong. On average, roughly 250,000 unique TCR beta nucleotide sequences were sequenced per donor among more than 350 genotyped donors of the cohort, with about 19% of those sequences being non-productive. Overall results and qualifications from the work: A later analysis found that TCR association rates varied across HLA loci, with DRB1 alleles showing the most associated TCRs and HLA-C alleles the fewest. This cohort had only TCR beta chains sequenced, and the lack of alpha or paired-chain data limited which features could be detected. Strong co-occurrence of HLA alleles, especially DR and DQ, made assigning TCR associations to individual alleles difficult. The classifier was reported to diagnose cytomegalovirus status with high specificity and sensitivity in both the original and validation cohorts. In the study, approximately 150 TCR beta chains were listed as associated with cytomegalovirus. In an earlier analysis of more than 450 of the donors, most TCR beta V segments were observed in productive rearrangements about 87% or about 30% of the time, broadly matching IMGT annotations. Presence/absence analyses assumed roughly uniform sequencing depth across donors, an assumption that may not hold. In a later analysis, most CMV-associated TCR beta chains were found to appear HLA-restricted, with HLA associations seemingly driven largely by CMV exposure. Most TCR sequences were seen in very few donors, while some public TCRs were found in many individuals. A group of highly shared sequence variants was considered likely to be a technical artifact of the sequencing pipeline. A later analysis reported that several top co-occurrence clusters appeared linked to parvovirus B19, influenza, CMV and Epstein-Barr virus. It was suggested by the authors that the approach could potentially be generalized to other disease states and immunological phenotypes. Some IMGT-functional V segments, including TRBV6-2 and TRBV6-3, could not be told apart with the 87-base-pair reads, so those segments were excluded. Specific HLA alleles were associated with around 18,000 TCR beta sequences at a false discovery rate of 0.05 in a later analysis. In a later genetic analysis, fewer N-insertions in productive TCRs were reported among donors in an Asian-associated ancestry cluster than the roughly 710-donor mean. HLA typing was unavailable for some donors at each locus, so association tests used only the typed subset. A further reported finding was that TCR beta sequences accurately predicted the HLA-A and HLA-B alleles for most subjects in the first cohort. A later analysis found that HLA-associated TCR beta chains were more clonally expanded and had lower generation probabilities than equally common non-associated chains. An association between a missense DCLRE1C variant and V-gene and J-gene trimming of TCR beta chains was found in a later genetic analysis and replicated in an independent cohort. CMV serostatus was the only immune exposure information available for the cohort. Linkage disequilibrium might explain the correlated functional status among segregating V segments, but an unknown experimental factor could not be ruled out. In vitro tests confirmed that three of the cytomegalovirus-associated TCR beta chains recognize cytomegalovirus antigens. The earlier analysis of approximately 560 of the donors excluded over 15 rarely observed V segments, including chromosome 9 orphons, because counts were too low.

In total, around 600 healthy bone marrow donors made up the cohort. At the time of sampling, all cohort members were nominally healthy, though unrecorded immune exposures were likely present. The donor tested CMV seropositive and was one of the 289 seropositive cohort members. A peripheral blood sample was collected from each donor, and TCR beta sequencing was performed on peripheral blood mononuclear cells. The Qiagen DNeasy Blood Extraction Kit was used to extract genomic DNA from the blood cell samples. Note on this clone: Its antigen remains unidentified. The junction shows a germline mismatch at one end, possibly a read error.

Counted from cysteine to phenylalanine, this CDR3 has 14 amino acids. Just the 42-base CDR3 DNA is kept, in frame starting at base 1. The germline V gene (reference sequence) sets CDR1 to SEHNR and CDR2 to FQNEAQ. The receptor library was made with the immunoSEQ multiplex PCR assay. The multiplex PCR relied on a mix of 60 forward primers for TCR Vbeta segments and 13 reverse primers for TCR Jbeta segments. Amplification of the CDR3 region of rearranged TCR beta genes was performed with a multiplex PCR assay on genomic DNA. The amplified TCR beta libraries were sequenced on the Illumina HiSeq System as 87-base-pair reads. Regarding the original processing steps: A later analysis counted 65 million to 90 million unique TCR beta chains across the 550 to 800 repertoires, and some 12 million of these chains were shared by at least two donors. Raw reads were error-corrected and collapsed into unique sequences with a nearest-neighbor algorithm that merged closely related sequences to remove PCR and sequencing errors. To assign V, D and J gene segments, CDR3 sequences were aligned to IMGT reference sequences. For a sequence to be retained, a match of at least six nucleotides to both a V gene segment and a J gene segment was required. A rearrangement was called productive if the CDR3 had no stop codons and remained in frame with V and J, and every other rearrangement was called non-productive. Following IMGT convention, CDR3 was defined as the stretch from the second conserved V-encoded cysteine to the conserved J-encoded phenylalanine. Sequences without an unambiguous match to a single V gene segment were excluded from the earlier analysis of 500 to 700 of the donors. An earlier analysis of just under 600 of the donors called V segments functional above 56.7% productive rearrangements and segregating when the between-donor standard deviation exceeded 5%. To diagnose cytomegalovirus status from the catalog of TCR beta chain sequences, a statistical classification framework was built. A later analysis assigned V and J genes by comparing TCR nucleotide sequences with IMGT/GENE-DB human TR gene sequences. Using the TCRdist pipeline, a later analysis assigned CDR3 sequences along with most-parsimonious VDJ recombination scenarios. In a later analysis, each TCR beta chain was defined by its CDR3 amino acid sequence together with its V-gene family, and reads lacking a unique V-gene family were excluded. To address suspected cross-contamination and a sequencing artifact, a later analysis removed 592 highly shared, low-generation-probability nucleotide sequences. In a later analysis, a clonal expansion index was calculated for each public chain from normalized within-repertoire ranks of inferred template counts. In a later analysis, generation probabilities were computed using a VDJ recombination model fitted to out-of-frame rearrangements, and the results were checked against IGoR. In a later analysis, TCR-TCR, TCR-HLA and TCR-CMV co-occurrence was scored with hypergeometric tests, and a repertoire-size bias correction was applied to TCR pairs. In a later analysis, false discovery rates were estimated by permuting HLA or CMV assignments 20 times. In a later analysis, co-occurring TCRs were grouped using DBSCAN, and TCRdist sequence similarity was added for clustering within HLA-allele-positive subsets. Repertoires with fewer than 30,000 or more than 120,000 public chains, plus five repertoires with anomalous nucleotide sharing, were excluded from co-occurrence clustering. TCRdb obtained this table from immuneACCESS and retained in-frame rearrangements with V and J assigned. These tables miss some clones; where compared with another copy, unresolved V genes account for less than half of the shortfall, and the remainder is unexplained. Clone size and the V and J calls come from that table; the DNA yielded D and trimming. This sample gives 200,000 or so clones in total; 82% of them show up just once. Together, the top ten hold 6.5% of the sample.

The sequence is built from TRBV7-9 and TRBJ2-2, with no D gene named confidently. This TCR derives from a woman between 50 and 59 years old in good health and CMV-seropositive. Sequenced sample: PBMCs. In nucleotides, the sequence is TGTTCCAGCAGCCTCAGACAGAACACCGGGGAGCTGTTTTTT. It encodes CSSSLRQNTGELFF.